This T cell receptor (beta chain) was observed in a study of cytomegalovirus exposure and HLA in healthy donors. Study-wide findings and caveats: Investigators reported around 150 TCR beta chains as tied to cytomegalovirus.

Profiling relied on immunoSEQ multiplex PCR, and the TCRdb table lists in-frame clones only, not all of them. The sample shows roughly 120,000 clones, roughly 93% of them seen only once. CDR3 length equals 19 residues. V was pared by 7 bases and J by 3 bases, with 31 bases between. From germline, CDR1 is ENHRY and CDR2 SYGVKD. Details on this clone: Its cognate antigen is unknown.

Sequencing was performed on PBMCs. This TCR came from a woman younger than 30 in good health and CMV-seronegative. The chain has TRBV10-3 and TRBJ2-7; maybe TRBD1 (6 bases). The CDR3 region is CAIMTADRRGGGRIYEQYF. The CDR3 DNA reads TGTGCCATCATGACCGCGGACCGCCGGGGTGGGGGCCGAATCTACGAGCAGTACTTC.